Presented here are 20 T cell receptor beta chains from one specimen sequenced in a study of cytomegalovirus exposure and HLA in healthy donors. Primers for the PCR totalled 60 Vbeta and 13 Jbeta. TCRdb's table, derived via immunoSEQ multiplex PCR, lists solely in-frame clones and lacks some. The sample carries about 89,000 clones, around 83% recorded once. Sequenced material: PBMCs. All receptors derive from a female donor in good health and CMV-seropositive.

This clone turned up a few times. V is TRBV21-1 and J is TRBJ2-1; the table's TRBD1 call for D was not verified on the DNA. TRBV21-1 is a pseudogene locus. The CDR3 sequence is 16 residues long. This CDR3 is CASSKVWAGPYNEQFF. The CDR3 coding sequence is TGTGCCAGCAGCAAAGTGTGGGCAGGCCCATACAATGAGCAGTTCTTC.

The CDR3 nucleotides read TGTGCCAGCAGTGGGATACAGGGGTCCTTTAACTATGGCTACACCTTC. As protein: CASSGIQGSFNYGYTF. The V call is TRBV6-1, the J call TRBJ1-2; 7 bases align to TRBD1. V lost 4 bases, J lost 1 base, and 9 bases stayed unmatched. Germline loops: CDR1 MNHNS, CDR2 SASEGT. CDR3 length: 16 residues.

CDR3 region: CASSEDRAYGYTF. CDR3 sequence (DNA): TGTGCCAGCAGTGAGGACAGGGCCTATGGCTACACCTTC. The chain combines TRBV25-1 with TRBJ1-2, with 8 bases fitting TRBD1. V was clipped by 3 bases and J by 4 bases; unmatched bases: 1. Germline V gene lookup returns CDR1 MGHDK and CDR2 SYGVNS. The CDR3 runs 13 residues.

The genes are TRBV2 and TRBJ2-3; no clear D. Per the germline V gene, CDR1 is SNHLY and CDR2 is FYNNEI. Trimming shortened V by 3 bases and J by 0 bases, and 10 bases separated the two germline ends. The CDR3 is 15 residues long. The CDR3 is CASSDPHKSTDTQYF. The CDR3 bases are TGTGCCAGCAGTGACCCCCACAAGAGCACAGATACGCAGTATTTT.

In this sample, this clone turned up once. The chain recombines TRBV15 with TRBJ1-2; D uncertain. The V and J ends lost 5 bases and 4 bases respectively, with 11 bases between them. There are 13 residues in the CDR3. Per the germline V gene, CDR1 is LNHNV and CDR2 is YYDKDF (reference sequence). Here the CDR3 reads CATSADTLYGYTF. The CDR3 coding sequence is TGTGCCACCAGCGCAGATACGCTCTATGGCTACACCTTC.

The chain joins TRBV27 to TRBJ2-7, with 11 bases identical to TRBD2. This CDR3 has 16 residues. In germline, CDR1 is MNHEY, CDR2 SMNVEV (reference sequence). V lost 5 bases to trimming and J lost 0 bases; unmatched junction nucleotides: 6. In nucleotides, the CDR3 is TGTGCCAGCAGTCAAAGACTAGCGGGGTTCTCCTACGAGCAGTACTTC. Amino acids: CASSQRLAGFSYEQYF.

The rearrangement links TRBV11-2 to TRBJ2-7, with a tentative D call TRBD1 (6 bases). The V gene's germline CDR1 is SGHAT and CDR2 FQNNGV. This CDR3 has 16 residues. With 5 bases removed from V and 0 bases from J, the gap between germline ends came to 17 bases. The CDR3 coding sequence is TGTGCCAGCAGCGGTACAGGGCCCCTATCCTCCTACGAGCAGTACTTC. It yields the protein CASSGTGPLSSYEQYF.

A single count supports this clone. CDR3 amino acids: CASNEGLADEQFF. CDR3 nucleotide sequence: TGTGCCAGCAACGAGGGACTAGCCGATGAGCAGTTCTTC. This chain uses TRBV2 with TRBJ2-1; 9 nucleotides agree with TRBD2. Germline CDR1 is SNHLY and CDR2 is FYNNEI. With V trimmed by 7 bases and J by 8 bases, 6 bases remained unmatched. The CDR3 covers 13 residues.

This clone appeared once. V usage is TRBV5-4 and J usage is TRBJ2-2; D is possibly TRBD1 (6 bases). CDR3 size: 15 residues. The germline V gene has CDR1 SGHNT and CDR2 YYREEE (reference sequence). Trimming stripped 7 bases from V and 5 bases from J, with 18 bases between. This CDR3 is CASRTGKGSTGELFF. The CDR3 bases are TGTGCCAGCCGAACAGGGAAGGGTTCTACCGGGGAGCTGTTTTTT.

This clone has a handful of counts. CDR3 nucleotide sequence: TGTGCCAGCAGCTTGCGGGGGGATGGCTACACCTTC. Residues: CASSLRGDGYTF. The chain combines TRBV7-9 with TRBJ1-2; D perhaps matches TRBD1 (5 bases). Germline loops: CDR1 SEHNR, CDR2 FQNEAQ (reference sequence). Trimming left V 3 bases short and J 6 bases short, with 8 bases between. The CDR3 is 12 amino acids.

The rearrangement links TRBV29-1 to TRBJ2-7, with 16 bases fitting TRBD2. Germline V lookup: CDR1 SQVTM, CDR2 ANQGSEA. CDR3 length: 15 amino acids. The V and J ends lost 6 bases and 2 bases, in that order; junction bases with no gene match: 4. The CDR3 coding sequence is TGCAGCGTGGGACTAGCGGGGGGGATCACCTACGAGCAGTACTTC. Translation gives CSVGLAGGITYEQYF.

The chain is built from TRBV2 and TRBJ1-2, with D maybe TRBD1 (6 bases). The CDR3 has 14 amino acids. The V end lost 6 bases, the J end lost 6 bases, and 17 bases lay between the germline ends. Germline V lookup: CDR1 SNHLY, CDR2 FYNNEI. CDR3 DNA: TGTGCCAGCAGCGTTACCAACAGGGTCGATGGCTACACCTTC. As protein: CASSVTNRVDGYTF.

The chain carries TRBV9 and TRBJ2-1; perhaps TRBD1 as D (5 bases). Germline V gene data show CDR1 as SGDLS and CDR2 as YYNGEE. CDR3 length equals 15 residues. With 0 bases removed from V and 4 bases from J, the gap between germline ends came to 11 bases. The CDR3 nucleotides read TGTGCCAGCAGCGTAGGGGGCTTACCTTACAATGAGCAGTTCTTC. Protein sequence: CASSVGGLPYNEQFF.

This chain uses TRBV7-6 with TRBJ2-5; D is possibly TRBD2 (7 bases). Germline-derived CDR1 and CDR2 are SGHVS and FNYEAQ. Trimming pared 4 bases from V and 5 bases from J, leaving 11 bases between. The CDR3 is 13 residues long. In DNA form, the CDR3 reads TGTGCCAGCAGCTCCGGGGGGCGGGAGACCCAGTACTTC. Its translation is CASSSGGRETQYF.

The chain has TRBV16 and TRBJ1-5; D remains unclear. Germline V gene data show CDR1 as KGHSY and CDR2 as FQNENV. Trimming took 1 base from V and 6 from J, leaving 13 bases between them. CDR3 length: 15 residues. The CDR3 coding sequence is TGTGCCAGCAGCCAATTCGAGAGGGTCGGTCAGCCCCAGCATTTT. This gives the protein CASSQFERVGQPQHF.

The rearrangement joins TRBV5-1 to TRBJ1-2; 12 nucleotides line up with TRBD1. The germline V gene has CDR1 SGHRS and CDR2 YFSETQ. The junction had 2 bases not matched to a gene; V was cut back by 0 bases and J by 8 bases. CDR3 length: 14 residues. CDR3 sequence (DNA): TGCGCCAGCAGCTTGGCCGGGACAGGGGGCGGCTACACCTTC. It specifies CASSLAGTGGGYTF.

The rearrangement joins TRBV5-1 to TRBJ1-1; 8 bases are a match to TRBD1. Germline assignment: CDR1 SGHRS and CDR2 YFSETQ. This CDR3 spans 14 amino acids. The trim removed 4 bases at V and 5 bases at J, leaving 7 bases unmatched. The CDR3 region has the DNA TGCGCCAGCAGCCCCACAGGGGGACGGACTGAAGCTTTCTTT. It translates to CASSPTGGRTEAFF.

This clone has a single count. The genes are TRBV5-1 and TRBJ1-1; 8 nucleotides agree with TRBD1. V shed 2 bases, J shed 9 bases, and the junction held 6 bases outside the gene matches. The germline gives CDR1 SGHRS, CDR2 YFSETQ. The CDR3 sequence is 13 residues long. The CDR3 DNA reads TGCGCCAGCAGCTTAGAGGACAGGGTAAAAGCTTTCTTT. The encoded protein is CASSLEDRVKAFF.

A few counts support this clone. The chain has TRBV14 and TRBJ1-4; D is possibly TRBD1 (6 bases). This CDR3 has 14 amino acids. Trimming left V 1 base short and J 7 bases short, with 10 bases between. Germline V gives CDR1 SGHDN, CDR2 FVKESK. This CDR3 is CASSQGTATEKLFF. The DNA of the CDR3 is TGTGCCAGCAGCCAAGGGACAGCGACTGAAAAACTGTTTTTT.

The DNA of the CDR3 is TGTGCCAGCGGCGTCGGGGGGAACACTGAAGCTTTCTTT. This encodes CASGVGGNTEAFF. The chain recombines TRBV27 with TRBJ1-1; weak D call: TRBD1 (5 bases). The germline gives CDR1 MNHEY, CDR2 SMNVEV (reference sequence). The CDR3 length is 13 residues. Between the trimmed V and J ends, which lost 8 bases and 1 base, there was a span of 11 bases.